This T cell receptor beta chain was retrieved from a study of early T cells in non-severe SARS-CoV-2 infection. Individual cDNA molecules each received unique molecular identifiers attached to them. TCRdb re-derived calls from the 5' RACE reads in MiXCR, one entry per CDR3 protein. This sample has roughly 64,000 distinct CDR3 sequences, with 7% to 9.5% found just once. Ten or more counts support this clonotype. Trimming took 1 base from V and 4 from J, leaving 12 bases between them. The V gene's germline CDR1 is SGHVS and CDR2 FQNEAQ. There are 15 residues in the CDR3. The TCR originated in an adult who was a healthcare worker with PCR-confirmed SARS-CoV-2 infection or an uninfected control (not recorded which). The source was whole blood, collected at baseline. The chain couples TRBV7-8 to TRBJ2-3, with D perhaps matching TRBD2 (5 bases). The CDR3 loop is CASSLVLAQADTQYF. In DNA form, the CDR3 reads TGTGCCAGCAGCTTAGTGCTAGCTCAGGCAGATACGCAGTATTTT.